The text below deals with one TCR beta chain. The antigen is undetermined. Trimming took off 5 bases at V and 11 bases at J, with 9 bases between the two ends. Germline values: CDR1 SEHNR, CDR2 FQNEAQ (reference sequence). This CDR3 region has 11 residues. Libraries were prepared by immunoSEQ multiplex PCR; TCRdb keeps only in-frame clonotypes and omits some of them. The table shows 8,500 to 13,000 clones, with about two thirds occurring only once. This entry belongs to a study of OX40 agonist ivuxolimab in advanced cancers. Study summary: Patients were roughly 83% male with ages roughly 20 to 80, mean 60.

Study conclusions and caveats: Low normalized T-cell clonal expansion also characterized some of the nonresponders. On average, CD8+ T cells had more expanded clones than CD4+.

Enrollment shut out patients with autoimmune disease history or systemic immunosuppression. This TCR was sampled from an adult with an advanced solid tumor such as melanoma, head and neck, liver or kidney cancer. Sequenced material: CD4+ or CD8+ T cells sorted from blood, taken in a trial of the OX40 agonist ivuxolimab. This chain connects TRBV7-9 to TRBJ1-4; D perhaps matches TRBD1 (5 bases). The DNA for the CDR3 is TGTGCCAGCAGCCATGAGGGGAAACTGTTTTTT. Its translation: CASSHEGKLFF.